This T cell receptor beta chain was sequenced for a study of radiotherapy plus CTLA-4 blockade in lung cancer. Study overall: Around a sixth of patients responded objectively, and roughly 30% achieved disease control.

This CDR3 contains 14 residues. The germline V gene has CDR1 KGHSH and CDR2 LQKENI. Trimming cost V 6 bases and J 1 base, with 12 bases left between them. Sequencing was performed with immunoSEQ multiplex PCR; in TCRdb, only in-frame clones are kept and a portion is missing. This table holds tens of thousands of clones, about 72% found once. A note on this clone: This CDR3 is also generated by other DNA sequences in the sample.

Focal radiation and CTLA-4 blockade (ipilimumab) were tested in chemo-refractory metastatic non-small-cell lung cancer patients. The chain joins TRBV18 to TRBJ1-1; D is undetermined. The TCR comes from a human donor with non-small cell lung cancer who had a complete response to radiotherapy plus ipilimumab. Specimen: peripheral blood, collected from a patient treated with radiotherapy plus ipilimumab. DNA for the CDR3: TGTGCCAGCTCGCCAGACTACAGGAACACTGAAGCTTTCTTT. Protein: CASSPDYRNTEAFF.